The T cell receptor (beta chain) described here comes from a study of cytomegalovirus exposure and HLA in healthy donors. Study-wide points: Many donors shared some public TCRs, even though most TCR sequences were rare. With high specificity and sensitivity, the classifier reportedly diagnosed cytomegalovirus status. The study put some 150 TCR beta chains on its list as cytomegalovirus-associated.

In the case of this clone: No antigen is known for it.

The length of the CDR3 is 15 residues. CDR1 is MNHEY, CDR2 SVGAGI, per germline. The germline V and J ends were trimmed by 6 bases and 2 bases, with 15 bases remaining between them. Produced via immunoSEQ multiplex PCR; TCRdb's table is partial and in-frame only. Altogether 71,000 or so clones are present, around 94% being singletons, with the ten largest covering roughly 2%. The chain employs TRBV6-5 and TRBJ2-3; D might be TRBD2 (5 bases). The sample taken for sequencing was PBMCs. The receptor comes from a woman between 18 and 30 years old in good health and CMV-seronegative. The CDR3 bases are TGTGCCAGCAGCCCCCTCGCCGGGAACACAGATACGCAGTATTTT. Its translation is CASSPLAGNTDTQYF.